What follows are 10 T cell receptor beta chains derived from one specimen sequenced in a study of T cell responses to AZD1222 COVID-19 vaccine. The repertoire was sequenced with immunoSEQ multiplex PCR; TCRdb's copy has only in-frame clones and lacks some. There are some 170,000 clones in the sample; approximately 90% occur only once, and less than 3% lies in the top ten. This material consisted of peripheral blood, taken on day 0 of AZD1222 vaccination. Receptor source: an adult in good health.

A note on this clone: The same CDR3 is also encoded by other DNA sequences in this sample. The chain links TRBV6-5 to TRBJ1-3; unclear D gene. CDR1 is MNHEY and CDR2 is SVGAGI in the germline V gene. The CDR3 sequence is 15 residues long. Trimming pared 0 bases from V and 0 bases from J, leaving 6 bases between. The CDR3 here is CASSYSGSSGNTIYF. CDR3 DNA: TGTGCCAGCAGTTACTCTGGGAGCTCTGGAAACACCATATATTTT.

The chain employs TRBV10-3 and TRBJ1-1; 7 bases agree with TRBD1. Germline V CDR1 and CDR2: ENHRY, SYGVKD. The CDR3 runs to 12 residues. Unmatched junction bases numbered 9, after V lost 6 bases and J lost 11 bases. For the CDR3, the DNA is TGTGCCATCAGCCCCGACAGGGTTGGGGCTTTCTTT. It codes for CAISPDRVGAFF.

V usage is TRBV7-9 and J usage is TRBJ1-1; 8 bases match TRBD1. Looked up from germline, CDR1 is SEHNR and CDR2 is FQNEAQ (reference sequence). This CDR3 region has 15 residues. V lost 5 bases, J lost 0 bases, and 5 bases stayed unmatched. The CDR3 region has the DNA TGTGCCAGCAGCGTCGGGACAGGCATGAACACTGAAGCTTTCTTT. The encoded protein is CASSVGTGMNTEAFF.

The J gene is TRBJ2-5, the V gene TRBV2; D gene ambiguous. The CDR3 totals 11 residues. With 10 bases removed from V and 5 bases from J, the gap between germline ends came to 11 bases. The germline CDR1 and CDR2 sequences are SNHLY and FYNNEI. This CDR3 is CATAERETQYF. CDR3 in DNA: TGTGCCACCGCTGAAAGGGAGACCCAGTACTTC.

This chain connects TRBV3-1 (or the pseudogene TRBV3-2) to TRBJ1-1; 8 bases line up with TRBD1. CDR1 LGHDT and CDR2 YNNKEL come from the germline V gene (reference sequence). This CDR3 has 15 amino acids. Trimming took 3 bases from V and 3 from J; bases not matched to a gene: 6. For the CDR3, the DNA is TGTGCCAGCAGCCACAGGGGGCGCAGGGACACTGAAGCTTTCTTT. Translated, it gives CASSHRGRRDTEAFF.

CDR3: CASSYSGGEGYGYTF. In nucleotides, the CDR3 is TGTGCCAGCAGTTACTCGGGGGGGGAAGGTTATGGCTACACCTTC. The chain has TRBV6-5 and TRBJ1-2, with D tentatively TRBD1 (5 bases). CDR1 and CDR2 from the germline V gene are MNHEY and SVGAGI. The V end was cut by 0 bases, the J end by 5 bases, with 13 bases between. This CDR3 is built from 15 residues.

CDR3 region: CASSMAIVTEAFF. CDR3 nucleotides: TGTGCCAGTAGTATGGCTATTGTTACTGAAGCTTTCTTT. This sequence joins TRBV19 and TRBJ1-1; no reliable D call. CDR3 length: 13 residues. Trimming took 3 bases from V and 5 from J, leaving 10 bases between them. CDR1 is LNHDA, CDR2 SQIVND, per germline (reference sequence).

The J gene is TRBJ2-5, the V gene TRBV20-1, with TRBD1 matching 8 bases. The V and J ends lost 3 bases and 2 bases, in that order; junction bases with no gene match: 20. CDR3 length equals 19 residues. Germline loops: CDR1 DFQATT, CDR2 SNEGSKA (reference sequence). The CDR3 is CSASKAVGSRQGMQETQYF. The CDR3 DNA reads TGCAGTGCTAGTAAGGCGGTTGGAAGCAGACAGGGGATGCAAGAGACCCAGTACTTC.

V and J are TRBV5-4 and TRBJ2-2; 12 bases fit TRBD1. V gave up 5 bases and J gave up 6 bases; unmatched junction bases: 5. The CDR3 runs 15 residues. The germline V gene has CDR1 SGHNT and CDR2 YYREEE (reference sequence). The CDR3 DNA follows: TGTGCCAGCAGTTCCGGGACAGGGGGCCCCGGGGAGCTGTTTTTT. Amino acid sequence: CASSSGTGGPGELFF.

The DNA of the CDR3 is TGTGCCAGCAGGCGACAGGGAAGGTTGAATGAGCAGTTCTTC. Translated, it gives CASRRQGRLNEQFF. V and J are TRBV6-5 and TRBJ2-1; TRBD1 agrees at 7 bases. The CDR3 contains 14 residues. CDR1 is MNHEY, CDR2 SVGAGI, per germline. The trim removed 6 bases at V and 7 bases at J, leaving 9 bases unmatched.